The rows below give T cell receptor beta chains drawn from one sample of a study of T cell responses to AZD1222 COVID-19 vaccine. The method was immunoSEQ multiplex PCR; TCRdb's version includes in-frame clones alone and lacks a portion of them. The sample lists under 110,000 clones, 75% to 95% occurring once. The sample consisted of peripheral blood, taken on day 0 of AZD1222 vaccination. These receptors were obtained from an adult in good health. CDR3s include the opening cysteine and the closing phenylalanine or tryptophan. Each record gives: V gene, clone size, J gene, D gene, CDR3 DNA, CDR3 protein. D genes are given only for firm matches. Not all rows give a size; the values are once, few, many and, for expanded clones, a class.

v_gene: TRBV29-1
abundance: few
j_gene: TRBJ1-4
d_gene: NA
CDR3nt: TGCAGCGTTGCCGTGGGGCTTAATGAAAAACTGTTTTTT
CDR3aa: CSVAVGLNEKLFF

v_gene: TRBV2
abundance: NA
j_gene: TRBJ2-1
d_gene: TRBD2
CDR3nt: TGTGCCAGCAGTGAAGGACTAGCGGGGAATGAGCAGTTCTTC
CDR3aa: CASSEGLAGNEQFF

v_gene: TRBV28
abundance: NA
j_gene: TRBJ2-2
d_gene: NA
CDR3nt: TGTGCCACCTTCACGGGGTCCTCCACCGGGGAGCTGTTTTTT
CDR3aa: CATFTGSSTGELFF

v_gene: TRBV28
abundance: NA
j_gene: TRBJ2-7
d_gene: NA
CDR3nt: TGTGCCAGCAGTTCGATAGGGGGTTACGAGCAGTACTTC
CDR3aa: CASSSIGGYEQYF

v_gene: TRBV28
abundance: NA
j_gene: TRBJ1-3
d_gene: NA
CDR3nt: TGTGCCAGCAGGGAGGGGCAAGGGCTAGGGAGTGGAAACACCATATATTTT
CDR3aa: CASREGQGLGSGNTIYF

v_gene: TRBV5-1
abundance: NA
j_gene: TRBJ1-1
d_gene: NA
CDR3nt: TGCGCCAGCAGCTTGGGGACAGTTGCTGAAGCTTTCTTT
CDR3aa: CASSLGTVAEAFF

v_gene: TRBV28
abundance: NA
j_gene: TRBJ1-6
d_gene: NA
CDR3nt: TGTGCCAGCAGTCTAACTTTCAATTCACCCCTCCACTTT
CDR3aa: CASSLTFNSPLHF

v_gene: TRBV6-4
abundance: NA
j_gene: TRBJ2-3
d_gene: TRBD2
CDR3nt: TGTGCCAGCAGTACGAGCGGGGGCCAAGGGGCAGATACGCAGTATTTT
CDR3aa: CASSTSGGQGADTQYF

v_gene: TRBV16
abundance: NA
j_gene: TRBJ2-1
d_gene: TRBD1
CDR3nt: TGTGCCAGCAGCCAGATTCGACCGGGACAGGGAAATGAGCAGTTCTTC
CDR3aa: CASSQIRPGQGNEQFF

v_gene: TRBV6-5
abundance: NA
j_gene: TRBJ1-2
d_gene: NA
CDR3nt: TGTGCCAGCAGTTACTGGGAAAATGATGGCTACACCTTC
CDR3aa: CASSYWENDGYTF

v_gene: TRBV5-1
abundance: NA
j_gene: TRBJ1-2
d_gene: TRBD1
CDR3nt: TGCGCCAGCAGCTGGACAGGGGACAAAAACTATGGCTACACCTTC
CDR3aa: CASSWTGDKNYGYTF

v_gene: TRBV6-5
abundance: NA
j_gene: TRBJ2-1
d_gene: NA
CDR3nt: TGTGCCAGCAGTTACGGAGCCGGGGTCTCTTATGAGCAGTTCTTC
CDR3aa: CASSYGAGVSYEQFF

v_gene: TRBV3-1/TRBV3-2
abundance: NA
j_gene: TRBJ1-1
d_gene: NA
CDR3nt: TGTGCCGTACAAAGGGGGAACACTGAAGCTTTCTTT
CDR3aa: CAVQRGNTEAFF

v_gene: TRBV5-4
abundance: NA
j_gene: TRBJ2-7
d_gene: NA
CDR3nt: TGTGCCAGCAGCCTCGACCGCACCTACGAGCAGTACTTC
CDR3aa: CASSLDRTYEQYF

v_gene: TRBV28
abundance: NA
j_gene: TRBJ1-4
d_gene: NA
CDR3nt: TGTGCCAGCAGCCCCAGTCGACGGGAAAAACTGTTTTTT
CDR3aa: CASSPSRREKLFF

v_gene: TRBV30
abundance: NA
j_gene: TRBJ1-3
d_gene: NA
CDR3nt: TGTGCCTGGCGCCGAGGGAACTCTGGAAACACCATATATTTT
CDR3aa: CAWRRGNSGNTIYF

v_gene: TRBV6-5
abundance: NA
j_gene: TRBJ2-1
d_gene: TRBD2
CDR3nt: TGTGCCAGCACTAAGACTAGCGGTTACAATGAGCAGTTCTTC
CDR3aa: CASTKTSGYNEQFF

v_gene: TRBV11-2
abundance: NA
j_gene: TRBJ2-1
d_gene: NA
CDR3nt: TGTGCCAGCAGCTTAGATCGGAACAGGGTTCGGTTCTTC
CDR3aa: CASSLDRNRVRFF

v_gene: TRBV4-1
abundance: NA
j_gene: TRBJ2-3
d_gene: TRBD2
CDR3nt: TGCGCCAGCAGCCACGCTAGCGGTGACTACACAGATACGCAGTATTTT
CDR3aa: CASSHASGDYTDTQYF

v_gene: TRBV2
abundance: NA
j_gene: TRBJ2-2
d_gene: NA
CDR3nt: TGTGCCAGCAGCACAAACTCGGTCCGGCACGACACCGGGGAGCTGTTTTTT
CDR3aa: CASSTNSVRHDTGELFF

v_gene: TRBV30
abundance: NA
j_gene: TRBJ1-5
d_gene: TRBD1
CDR3nt: TGTGCCTGGAGTCGACAGGGAGATCAGCCCCAGCATTTT
CDR3aa: CAWSRQGDQPQHF

v_gene: TRBV9
abundance: NA
j_gene: TRBJ1-3
d_gene: TRBD1
CDR3nt: TGTGCCAGCAGCCCGGACAGGTCTGGAAACACCATATATTTT
CDR3aa: CASSPDRSGNTIYF

v_gene: TRBV7-6
abundance: few
j_gene: TRBJ1-6
d_gene: TRBD1
CDR3nt: TGTGCCAGCAGCCCGAGGCGGGGACAGGGGGGTTCACCCCTCCACTTT
CDR3aa: CASSPRRGQGGSPLHF

v_gene: TRBV19
abundance: NA
j_gene: TRBJ1-1
d_gene: NA
CDR3nt: TGTGCCAGTAAAGATTCCTCGTGGGGGCCTACTGAAGCTTTCTTT
CDR3aa: CASKDSSWGPTEAFF

v_gene: TRBV5-5
abundance: NA
j_gene: TRBJ1-5
d_gene: NA
CDR3nt: TGTGCCAGCAGCTTTGGGCGGGATCAGCCCCAGCATTTT
CDR3aa: CASSFGRDQPQHF

v_gene: TRBV3-1/TRBV3-2
abundance: NA
j_gene: TRBJ2-4
d_gene: NA
CDR3nt: TGTGCCAGCAGCTTAGGACACACGTCCAAAAACATTCAGTACTTC
CDR3aa: CASSLGHTSKNIQYF

v_gene: TRBV28
abundance: NA
j_gene: TRBJ2-7
d_gene: TRBD1
CDR3nt: TGTGCCAGCAGTTCCAGCACAGGGGGCAAGTACGAGCAGTACTTC
CDR3aa: CASSSSTGGKYEQYF

v_gene: TRBV7-9
abundance: NA
j_gene: TRBJ2-3
d_gene: NA
CDR3nt: TGTGCCAGCACAGGGACAGATACGCAGTATTTT
CDR3aa: CASTGTDTQYF

v_gene: TRBV28
abundance: NA
j_gene: TRBJ1-2
d_gene: NA
CDR3nt: TGTGCCAGCAGTTCCTACGACAGGTCTGGCTACACCTTC
CDR3aa: CASSSYDRSGYTF

v_gene: TRBV19
abundance: NA
j_gene: TRBJ1-2
d_gene: TRBD1
CDR3nt: TGTGCCAGTAGTGCTTGGGACAGGGAGACTCTCTATGGCTACACCTTC
CDR3aa: CASSAWDRETLYGYTF

v_gene: TRBV24-1
abundance: NA
j_gene: TRBJ2-1
d_gene: TRBD2
CDR3nt: TGTGCCACCAGTGATTCGCAACTAGCGGGGTCCTACAATGAGCAGTTCTTC
CDR3aa: CATSDSQLAGSYNEQFF

v_gene: TRBV27
abundance: NA
j_gene: TRBJ2-3
d_gene: NA
CDR3nt: TGTGCCAGCAGTTTTCTACAATTGCGCACAGATACGCAGTATTTT
CDR3aa: CASSFLQLRTDTQYF